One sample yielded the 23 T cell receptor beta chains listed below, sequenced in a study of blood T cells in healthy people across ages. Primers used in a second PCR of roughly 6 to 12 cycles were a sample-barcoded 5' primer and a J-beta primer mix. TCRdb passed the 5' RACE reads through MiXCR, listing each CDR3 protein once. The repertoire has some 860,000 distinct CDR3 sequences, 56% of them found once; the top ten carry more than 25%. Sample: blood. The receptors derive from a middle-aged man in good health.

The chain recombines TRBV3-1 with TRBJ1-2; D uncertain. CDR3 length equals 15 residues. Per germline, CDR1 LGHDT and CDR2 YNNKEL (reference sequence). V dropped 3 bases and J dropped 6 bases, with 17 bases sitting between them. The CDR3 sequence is CASSQTPIAYNGYTF. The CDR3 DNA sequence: TGTGCCAGCAGCCAGACACCCATCGCATATAATGGCTACACCTTC.

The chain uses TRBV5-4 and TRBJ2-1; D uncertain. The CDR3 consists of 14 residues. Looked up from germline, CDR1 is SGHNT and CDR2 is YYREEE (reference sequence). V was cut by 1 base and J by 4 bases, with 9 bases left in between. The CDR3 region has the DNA TGTGCCAGCAGCTTGATGGGCGGTTACAATGAGCAGTTCTTC. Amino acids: CASSLMGGYNEQFF. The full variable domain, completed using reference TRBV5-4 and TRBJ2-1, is ETGVTQSPTHLIKTRGQQVTLRCSSQSGHNTVSWYQQALGQGPQFIFQYYREEENGRGNFPPRFSGLQFPNYSSELNVNALELDDSALYLCASSLMGGYNEQFFGPGTRLTVL.

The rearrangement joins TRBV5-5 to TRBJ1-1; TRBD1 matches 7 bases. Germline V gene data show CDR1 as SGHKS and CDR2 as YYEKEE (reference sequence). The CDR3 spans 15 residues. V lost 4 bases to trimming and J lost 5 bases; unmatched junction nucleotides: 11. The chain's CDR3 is CASSGAGGWFTEAFF. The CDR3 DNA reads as TGTGCCAGCAGCGGAGCAGGGGGATGGTTTACTGAAGCTTTCTTT.

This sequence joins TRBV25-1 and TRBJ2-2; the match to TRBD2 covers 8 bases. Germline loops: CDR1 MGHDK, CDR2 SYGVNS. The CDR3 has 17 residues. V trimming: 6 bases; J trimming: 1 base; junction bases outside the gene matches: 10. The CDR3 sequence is CASRGLRAGGNTGELFF. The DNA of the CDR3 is TGTGCCAGCAGGGGCCTTCGGGCGGGAGGGAACACCGGGGAGCTGTTTTTT.

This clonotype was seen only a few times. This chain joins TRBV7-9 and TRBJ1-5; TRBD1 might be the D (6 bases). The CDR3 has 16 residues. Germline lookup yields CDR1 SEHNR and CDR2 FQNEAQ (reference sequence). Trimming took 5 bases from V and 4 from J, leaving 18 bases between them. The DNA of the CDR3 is TGTGCCAGCAGCCGGGCGGAACAGACAGGAAATCAGCCCCAGCATTTT. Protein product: CASSRAEQTGNQPQHF.

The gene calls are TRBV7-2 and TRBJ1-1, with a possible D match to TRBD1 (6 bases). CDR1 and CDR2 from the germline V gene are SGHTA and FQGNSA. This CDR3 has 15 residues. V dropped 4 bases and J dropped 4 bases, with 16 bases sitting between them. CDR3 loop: CASSSSRGLGTEAFF. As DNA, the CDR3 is TGTGCCAGCAGCTCCTCCCGGGGGCTCGGCACTGAAGCTTTCTTT.

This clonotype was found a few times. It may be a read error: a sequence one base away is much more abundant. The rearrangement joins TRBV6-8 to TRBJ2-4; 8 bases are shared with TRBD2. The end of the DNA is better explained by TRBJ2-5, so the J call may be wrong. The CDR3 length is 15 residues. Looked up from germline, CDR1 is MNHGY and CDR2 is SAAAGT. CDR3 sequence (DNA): TGTGCCAGCAGTTCCAGGCGAGCGGGGGAAGAGACCCAGTACTTC. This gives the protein CASSSRRAGEETQYF.

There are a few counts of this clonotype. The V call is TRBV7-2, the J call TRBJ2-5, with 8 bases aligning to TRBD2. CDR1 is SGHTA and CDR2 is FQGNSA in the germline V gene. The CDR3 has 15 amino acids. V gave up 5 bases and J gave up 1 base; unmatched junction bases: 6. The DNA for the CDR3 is TGTGCCAGCAGCCAAGTAGCGGGACCCCAAGAGACCCAGTACTTC. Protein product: CASSQVAGPQETQYF.

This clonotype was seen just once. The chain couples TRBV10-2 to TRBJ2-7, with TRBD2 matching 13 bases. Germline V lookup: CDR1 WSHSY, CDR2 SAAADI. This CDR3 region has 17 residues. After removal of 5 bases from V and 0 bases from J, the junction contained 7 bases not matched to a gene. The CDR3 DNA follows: TGCGCCAGCAGTAGAGGGACTAGCGGGGCGAGCTCCTACGAGCAGTACTTC. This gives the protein CASSRGTSGASSYEQYF.

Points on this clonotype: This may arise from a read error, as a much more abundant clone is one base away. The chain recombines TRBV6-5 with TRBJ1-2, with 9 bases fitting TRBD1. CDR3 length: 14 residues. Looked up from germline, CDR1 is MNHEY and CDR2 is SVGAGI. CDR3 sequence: CAGSGQGPNYGYTF. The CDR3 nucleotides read TGTGCCGGCAGTGGACAGGGGCCTAACTATGGCTACACCTTC.

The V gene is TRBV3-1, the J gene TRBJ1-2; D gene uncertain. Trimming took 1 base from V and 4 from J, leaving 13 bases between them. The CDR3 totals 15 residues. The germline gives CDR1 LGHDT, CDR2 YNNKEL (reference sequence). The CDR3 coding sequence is TGTGCCAGCAGCCAAGGTGTTGGGCTGATCTATGGCTACACCTTC. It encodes CASSQGVGLIYGYTF.

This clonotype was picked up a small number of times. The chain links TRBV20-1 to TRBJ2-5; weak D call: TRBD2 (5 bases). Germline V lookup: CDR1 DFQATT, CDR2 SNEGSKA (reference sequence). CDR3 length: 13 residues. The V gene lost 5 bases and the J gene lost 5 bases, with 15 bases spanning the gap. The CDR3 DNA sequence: TGCAGTGCTGTACTAGTCCGTCGGGAGACCCAGTACTTC. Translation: CSAVLVRRETQYF.

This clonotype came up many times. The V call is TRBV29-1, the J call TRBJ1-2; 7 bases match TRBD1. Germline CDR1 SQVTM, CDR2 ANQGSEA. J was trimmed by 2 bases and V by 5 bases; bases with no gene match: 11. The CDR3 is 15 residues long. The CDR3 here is CSVNSPTTGNYGYTF. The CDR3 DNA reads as TGCAGCGTTAATTCCCCCACGACAGGGAACTATGGCTACACCTTC.

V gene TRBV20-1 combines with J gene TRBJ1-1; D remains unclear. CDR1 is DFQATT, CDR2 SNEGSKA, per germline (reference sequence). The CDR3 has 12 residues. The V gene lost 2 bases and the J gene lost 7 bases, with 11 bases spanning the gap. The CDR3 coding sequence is TGCAGTGCTAGATCCCGAGAATTTGAAGCTTTCTTT. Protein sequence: CSARSREFEAFF.

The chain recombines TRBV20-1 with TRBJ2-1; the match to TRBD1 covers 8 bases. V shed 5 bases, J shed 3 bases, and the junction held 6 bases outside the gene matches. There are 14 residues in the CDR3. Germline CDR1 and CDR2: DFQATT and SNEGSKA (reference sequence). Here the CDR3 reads CSAPGTGRYNEQFF. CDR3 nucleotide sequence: TGCAGTGCTCCCGGGACAGGTCGCTACAATGAGCAGTTCTTC.

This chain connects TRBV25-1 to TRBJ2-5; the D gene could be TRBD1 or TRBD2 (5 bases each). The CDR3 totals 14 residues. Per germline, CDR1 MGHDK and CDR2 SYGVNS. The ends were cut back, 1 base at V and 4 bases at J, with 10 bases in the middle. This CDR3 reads CASSEWGILETQYF. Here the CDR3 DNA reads TGTGCCAGCAGTGAATGGGGGATCTTAGAGACCCAGTACTTC.

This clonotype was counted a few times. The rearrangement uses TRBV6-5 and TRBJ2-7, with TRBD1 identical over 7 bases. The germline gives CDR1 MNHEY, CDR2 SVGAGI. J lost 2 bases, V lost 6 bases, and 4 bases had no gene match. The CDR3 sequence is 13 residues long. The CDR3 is CASRRQGAYEQYF. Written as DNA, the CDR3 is TGTGCCAGCAGGCGACAGGGTGCCTACGAGCAGTACTTC.

CDR3 nucleotide sequence: TGTGCCAGCAGCTCTGGAAATTGGGGTAGTGCCGGCAATGAGCAGTTCTTC. Residues: CASSSGNWGSAGNEQFF. The rearrangement uses TRBV5-5 and TRBJ2-7; no definite D call. The DNA end is more similar to TRBJ2-1, so the J call may be wrong. This CDR3 region has 17 residues. Germline CDR1 is SGHKS and CDR2 is YYEKEE (reference sequence).

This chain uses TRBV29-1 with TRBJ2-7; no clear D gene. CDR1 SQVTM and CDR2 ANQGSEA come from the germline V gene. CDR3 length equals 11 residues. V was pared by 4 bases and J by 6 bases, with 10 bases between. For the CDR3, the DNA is TGCAGCGTTGCGGATTTGGGCGAGCAGTACTTC. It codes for CSVADLGEQYF.

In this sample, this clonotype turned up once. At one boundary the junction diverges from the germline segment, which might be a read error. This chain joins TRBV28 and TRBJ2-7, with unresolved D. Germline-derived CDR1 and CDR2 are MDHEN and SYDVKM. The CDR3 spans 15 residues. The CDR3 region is CAGSSPRLGNYEQYF. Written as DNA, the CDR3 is TGTGCCGGCAGTTCACCCAGGCTGGGAAACTACGAGCAGTACTTC.

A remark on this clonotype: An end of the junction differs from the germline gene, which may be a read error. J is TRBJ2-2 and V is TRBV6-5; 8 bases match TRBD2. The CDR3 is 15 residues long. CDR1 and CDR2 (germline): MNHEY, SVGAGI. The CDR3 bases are TGTGCCAGCAGTTTCGGGACTAGAGACACCGGGGAGCCGTTTTTT. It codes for CASSFGTRDTGEPFF.

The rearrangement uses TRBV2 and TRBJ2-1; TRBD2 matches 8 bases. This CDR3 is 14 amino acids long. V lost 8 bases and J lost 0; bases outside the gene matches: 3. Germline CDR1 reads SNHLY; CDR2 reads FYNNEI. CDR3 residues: CASFSGGSYNEQFF. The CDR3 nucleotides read TGTGCCAGCTTCAGCGGGGGCTCCTACAATGAGCAGTTCTTC.

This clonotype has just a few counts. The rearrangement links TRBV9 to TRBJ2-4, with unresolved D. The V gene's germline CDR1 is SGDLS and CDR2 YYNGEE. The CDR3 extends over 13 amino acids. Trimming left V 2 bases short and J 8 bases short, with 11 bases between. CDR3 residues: CASSVAPVDIQYF. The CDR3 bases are TGTGCCAGCAGCGTGGCCCCCGTGGACATTCAGTACTTC.